The 31 T cell receptor beta chains in this list originate from one sample, sequenced in a study of blood T cell repertoires in COVID-19. Some clones are missing from TCRdb's copy, which holds only in-frame ones; the method was immunoSEQ multiplex PCR. The table records more than 85,000 clones, about 89% of them present only once. Sequencing was carried out using peripheral blood. The receptors come from a human donor in a cohort sampled during active COVID-19.

The chain links TRBV6-5 to TRBJ1-3, with 8 nucleotides matching TRBD1. The V gene end was trimmed by 7 bases and the J gene end by 2 bases; junction bases not matched to a gene: 1. This CDR3 has 13 residues. Germline loops: CDR1 MNHEY, CDR2 SVGAGI. The CDR3 spells CASMDRAGNTIYF. The CDR3 coding sequence is TGTGCCAGCATGGACAGGGCTGGAAACACCATATATTTT.

J is TRBJ2-5 and V is TRBV11-2, with TRBD2 identical over 13 bases. Germline trimming cut 1 base from V and 4 bases from J; bases unmatched to any gene: 6. The CDR3 consists of 17 residues. Germline V gene sequence: CDR1 SGHAT, CDR2 FQNNGV. Here the CDR3 DNA reads TGTGCCAGCAGCTTAGGGGGACTAGCGGGGCTGCGAGAGACCCAGTACTTC. The encoded protein is CASSLGGLAGLRETQYF.

V gene TRBV12-3 or TRBV12-4 combines with J gene TRBJ2-5; possible D gene TRBD1, 5 bases. V was cut by 7 bases and J by 1 base, with 10 bases left in between. The CDR3 totals 13 residues. The CDR3 coding sequence is TGTGCCAGCACCCTAAGGGGCCAAGAGACCCAGTACTTC. Translating gives CASTLRGQETQYF.

This chain links TRBV11-3 with TRBJ1-1; D is undetermined. Between the trimmed V and J ends, which lost 1 base and 7 bases, there was a span of 13 bases. CDR3 length equals 14 residues. Germline values: CDR1 SGHNT, CDR2 YENEEA. The CDR3 DNA reads TGTGCCAGCAGCTTAGGCGGTGCAGAACGTGAAGCTTTCTTT. This codes for CASSLGGAEREAFF.

V gene TRBV5-1 combines with J gene TRBJ2-7; tentatively, D is TRBD2 (6 bases). Germline CDR1 SGHRS, CDR2 YFSETQ. CDR3 length equals 16 residues. Trimming pared 2 bases from V and 6 bases from J, leaving 21 bases between. The DNA for the CDR3 is TGCGCCAGCAGCTTCCGGGACTCCGGACCCCTGACCGAGCAGTACTTC. It translates to CASSFRDSGPLTEQYF.

This chain links TRBV19 with TRBJ1-2, with TRBD1 matching 7 bases. The CDR3 has 15 residues. V lost 7 bases and J lost 4; bases outside the gene matches: 12. Germline assignment: CDR1 LNHDA and CDR2 SQIVND (reference sequence). The CDR3 sequence is CASTPRQGDSYGYTF. The CDR3 nucleotides are TGTGCCAGTACTCCTCGACAGGGTGATAGCTATGGCTACACCTTC.

The chain uses TRBV7-2 and TRBJ2-1; D remains unclear. The CDR3 consists of 14 residues. V was pared by 0 bases and J by 12 bases, with 15 bases between. Per the germline V gene, CDR1 is SGHTA and CDR2 is FQGNSA. This CDR3 is CASSLASAPVTQFF. For the CDR3, the DNA is TGTGCCAGCAGCTTAGCGAGCGCCCCAGTTACGCAGTTCTTC.

J is TRBJ1-5 and V is TRBV18; perhaps TRBD1 as D (5 bases). Trimming cost V 5 bases and J 2 bases, with 19 bases left between them. Germline V gene sequence: CDR1 KGHSH, CDR2 LQKENI. CDR3 length equals 17 residues. The CDR3 DNA reads TGTGCCAGCTCAACCCTAATGGGGCCGCTGGGCAATCAGCCCCAGCATTTT. As protein: CASSTLMGPLGNQPQHF.

This clone was seen repeatedly, ten times or more. CDR3 bases: TGCGCCAGCAGTGAGTCGTTGGCCAGGGCGAGCGCTAATGAAAAACTGTTTTTT. This codes for CASSESLARASANEKLFF. The chain employs TRBV10-2 and TRBJ1-4, with D perhaps matching TRBD1 (5 bases). The CDR3 has 18 amino acids. V was cut by 0 bases and J by 3 bases, with 17 bases left in between. CDR1 is WSHSY and CDR2 is SAAADI in the germline V gene.

This chain joins TRBV2 and TRBJ2-1, with TRBD2 matching over 9 bases. J was trimmed by 0 bases and V by 6 bases; bases with no gene match: 3. CDR1 and CDR2 (germline): SNHLY, FYNNEI. The CDR3 runs 15 residues. The CDR3 DNA follows: TGTGCCAGCAGCCGTAGCGGGGGCTCCTACAATGAGCAGTTCTTC. Residues: CASSRSGGSYNEQFF.

This clone was detected only a few times. The V call is TRBV10-1, the J call TRBJ1-6, with D unclear. The germline V gene has CDR1 WNHNN and CDR2 SYGVQD (reference sequence). The V end was cut by 10 bases, the J end by 7 bases, with 26 bases between. This CDR3 contains 17 residues. In DNA form, the CDR3 reads TGCGCCACTTCGATCAAGCCGGGAGATAGAGCCAATTCACCCCTCCACTTT. Translation: CATSIKPGDRANSPLHF.

This chain uses TRBV10-1 with TRBJ2-7, with TRBD1 matching 7 bases. In germline, CDR1 is WNHNN, CDR2 SYGVQD (reference sequence). V gave up 2 bases and J gave up 6 bases; unmatched junction bases: 7. CDR3 length: 14 amino acids. CDR3 DNA: TGCGCCAGCAGTGAGGGGTGGGACAGAGGCGAGCAGTACTTC. This translates into CASSEGWDRGEQYF.

The chain recombines TRBV3-1 (or the pseudogene TRBV3-2) with TRBJ1-1, with D possibly being TRBD1 (6 bases). Germline values: CDR1 LGHDT, CDR2 YNNKEL (reference sequence). The V end was cut by 5 bases, the J end by 2 bases, with 18 bases between. This CDR3 is built from 16 residues. The CDR3 sequence: CASSTRPGGGNTEAFF. The CDR3 DNA reads TGTGCCAGCAGCACCCGACCGGGGGGCGGAAACACTGAAGCTTTCTTT.

In nucleotides, the CDR3 is TGCAGTGCTAGTCCCCACATGAACACTGAAGCTTTCTTT. Its protein product is CSASPHMNTEAFF. This chain joins TRBV20-1 and TRBJ1-1; D is unresolved. Germline V CDR1 and CDR2: DFQATT, SNEGSKA (reference sequence). The V gene lost 3 bases and the J gene lost 0 bases, with 8 bases spanning the gap. The CDR3 has 13 amino acids.

The chain carries TRBV18 and TRBJ2-3; 14 positions agree with TRBD2. The CDR3 contains 17 residues. CDR1 KGHSH and CDR2 LQKENI come from the germline V gene. Trimming at V came to 4 bases and at J to 1 base, leaving 4 bases not matched to a gene. CDR3 loop: CASSLGLAGAGTDTQYF. CDR3 nucleotides: TGTGCCAGCTCACTGGGACTAGCGGGGGCCGGCACAGATACGCAGTATTTT.

A few counts support this clone. The genes are TRBV18 and TRBJ2-1, with TRBD1 identical over 10 bases. This CDR3 is built from 15 residues. CDR1 and CDR2 from the germline V gene are KGHSH and LQKENI. Losses at the gene ends were 6 bases for V and 3 bases for J; bases not matched to a gene: 5. The CDR3 bases are TGTGCCAGCTCCCAGGGACAGGGGATCTACAATGAGCAGTTCTTC. It yields the protein CASSQGQGIYNEQFF.

This clone was detected only once. This chain joins TRBV6-5 and TRBJ1-3; the D is unclear. Trimming cost V 7 bases and J 0 bases, with 10 bases left between them. Per the germline V gene, CDR1 is MNHEY and CDR2 is SVGAGI. The CDR3 runs to 14 residues. CDR3 residues: CASTLGSSGNTIYF. The CDR3 DNA follows: TGTGCCAGCACACTAGGGAGCTCTGGAAACACCATATATTTT.

This chain joins TRBV11-2 and TRBJ2-3; TRBD1 matches 8 bases. J was trimmed by 0 bases and V by 0 bases; bases with no gene match: 5. The CDR3 consists of 17 residues. Germline V gene sequence: CDR1 SGHAT, CDR2 FQNNGV. CDR3 loop: CASSLENRGFSTDTQYF. CDR3 DNA: TGTGCCAGCAGCTTAGAGAACAGGGGGTTCAGCACAGATACGCAGTATTTT.

This chain links TRBV5-1 with TRBJ2-2; D remains unclear. The CDR3 runs to 14 residues. V was pared by 1 base and J by 4 bases, with 8 bases between. Germline CDR1 and CDR2: SGHRS and YFSETQ. DNA of the CDR3: TGCGCCAGCAGCTTGCAGGTCCCCACCGGGGAGCTGTTTTTT. Residues: CASSLQVPTGELFF.

The CDR3 loop is CASSLTGFLDTQYF. DNA of the CDR3: TGTGCCAGCAGTTTAACGGGGTTCCTGGATACGCAGTATTTT. This sequence joins TRBV27 and TRBJ2-3; D might be TRBD2 (5 bases). There are 14 residues in the CDR3. The germline CDR1 and CDR2 sequences are MNHEY and SMNVEV (reference sequence). The V and J ends lost 2 bases and 6 bases respectively, with 12 bases between them.

The chain employs TRBV5-1 and TRBJ2-3; no reliable D call. The CDR3 totals 13 residues. Trimming shortened V by 1 base and J by 1 base, and 4 bases separated the two germline ends. Germline values: CDR1 SGHRS, CDR2 YFSETQ. The DNA for the CDR3 is TGCGCCAGCAGCTTGCAGGGCACAGATACGCAGTATTTT. Translation gives CASSLQGTDTQYF. The variable domain in full, completed from reference TRBV5-1 and TRBJ2-3, reads KAGVTQTPRYLIKTRGQQVTLSCSPISGHRSVSWYQQTPGQGLQFLFEYFSETQRNKGNFPGRFSGRQFSNSRSEMNVSTLELGDSALYLCASSLQGTDTQYFGPGTRLTVL.

V gene TRBV5-8 combines with J gene TRBJ2-5; 9 positions match TRBD2. Germline CDR1 SGHTS, CDR2 YDEGEE. This CDR3 has 17 amino acids. Trimming removed 0 bases from V and 2 bases from J; junction bases left unmatched: 8. The DNA for the CDR3 is TGTGCCAGCAGCTTGGCCTCGATAGCGGGGGCTCAAGAGACCCAGTACTTC. As protein: CASSLASIAGAQETQYF.

V and J are TRBV6-6 and TRBJ1-5; the match to TRBD1 covers 9 bases. CDR3 length: 14 amino acids. The germline CDR1 and CDR2 sequences are MNHNY and SVGAGI (reference sequence). V lost 6 bases, J lost 7 bases, and 7 bases stayed unmatched. CDR3 bases: TGTGCCAGCAGCCCCCGGGACAGGGCACAGCCCCAGCATTTT. Its protein product is CASSPRDRAQPQHF.

The chain is built from TRBV30 and TRBJ1-2; 7 bases map to TRBD1. The CDR3 covers 15 residues. CDR1 is GTSNPN and CDR2 is SVGIG in the germline V gene (reference sequence). V shed 1 base and J 2 bases; nucleotides not matched to a gene: 7. The DNA of the CDR3 is TGTGCCTGGAGTGACTTCAGGGGGTCGAACTATGGCTACACCTTC. It codes for CAWSDFRGSNYGYTF. Using reference TRBV30 and TRBJ1-2 for the parts outside the CDR3, the full variable domain is SQTIHQWPATLVQPVGSPLSLECTVEGTSNPNLYWYRQAAGRGLQLLFYSVGIGQISSEVPQNLSASRPQDRQFILSSKKLLLSDSGFYLCAWSDFRGSNYGYTFGSGTRLTVV.

The DNA for the CDR3 is TGTGCCAGCAGTCGTACTACCGGGACATTGAGGTCTGGGGCCAACGTCCTGACTTTC. Translated: CASSRTTGTLRSGANVLTF. The chain joins TRBV2 to TRBJ2-6; D possibly corresponds to TRBD1 (6 bases). There are 19 residues in the CDR3. Germline CDR1 is SNHLY and CDR2 is FYNNEI. V lost 5 bases and J 1 base, leaving 21 bases between the germline ends.

This clone appeared a single time. J is TRBJ1-2 and V is TRBV15; D call uncertain. V was shortened by 3 bases and J by 4 bases, with 21 bases between the two germline ends. The CDR3 is 17 residues long. CDR1 LNHNV and CDR2 YYDKDF come from the germline V gene (reference sequence). CDR3 residues: CATSSPAEPSRAYGYTF. Here the CDR3 DNA reads TGTGCCACCAGCAGTCCCGCGGAACCTTCGAGAGCCTATGGCTACACCTTC.

The chain is built from TRBV30 and TRBJ2-5; D gene unclear. V was cut by 1 base and J by 1 base, with 7 bases left in between. This CDR3 has 13 amino acids. Germline loops: CDR1 GTSNPN, CDR2 SVGIG (reference sequence). CDR3 amino acids: CAWSGDPQETQYF. CDR3 nucleotides: TGTGCCTGGAGTGGCGATCCCCAAGAGACCCAGTACTTC.

The rearrangement joins TRBV3-1 (or the pseudogene TRBV3-2) to TRBJ1-3; D unclear. Per the germline V gene, CDR1 is LGHDT and CDR2 is YNNKEL (reference sequence). Trimming pared 4 bases from V and 0 bases from J, leaving 10 bases between. The CDR3 has 15 amino acids. The CDR3 nucleotides read TGTGCCAGCAGCCCTGTCCTCGGCTCTGGAAACACCATATATTTT. Translated, it gives CASSPVLGSGNTIYF.

The gene calls are TRBV5-5 and TRBJ2-7; tentative D call: TRBD1 (7 bases). The CDR3 consists of 15 residues. Germline V gene data show CDR1 as SGHKS and CDR2 as YYEKEE (reference sequence). Trimming shortened V by 7 bases and J by 3 bases, and 20 bases separated the two germline ends. CDR3 sequence (DNA): TGTGCCAGCTCTCCGGGGGACAGAGACATCTACGAGCAGTACTTC. Amino acid sequence: CASSPGDRDIYEQYF.

V usage is TRBV27 and J usage is TRBJ1-5; D is uncertain. The ends were cut back, 5 bases at V and 6 bases at J, with 14 bases in the middle. CDR3 length equals 14 residues. The germline CDR1 and CDR2 sequences are MNHEY and SMNVEV (reference sequence). CDR3 residues: CASSEEGGGQPQHF. In DNA form, the CDR3 reads TGTGCCAGCAGTGAAGAGGGTGGTGGTCAGCCCCAGCATTTT.

The J gene is TRBJ2-7, the V gene TRBV19; D is unresolved. There are 14 residues in the CDR3. CDR1 is LNHDA, CDR2 SQIVND, per germline (reference sequence). V was shortened by 0 bases and J by 2 bases, with 8 bases between the two germline ends. The CDR3 DNA follows: TGTGCCAGTAGTATAGATCGGGTGGCCTACGAGCAGTACTTC. Its translation is CASSIDRVAYEQYF.